The rows below give T cell receptor beta chains drawn from one sample of a study of cytomegalovirus exposure and HLA in healthy donors. Assay used: immunoSEQ multiplex PCR; TCRdb lists only in-frame clones, some missing. The sample holds tens of thousands of clones, 95% to 98% seen once. Source material: PBMCs. The receptors here all came from a man younger than 35 in good health and CMV-seronegative. Each CDR3 is given with its conserved first and last residue. The order of the fields is D gene, V gene, clone size, J gene, CDR3 DNA, CDR3 protein. The D gene is left open where the match is weak. Clone size is given for some rows only: seen once, a few or many times, or a class if the clone is expanded.

.,TRBV6-1,.,TRBJ1-2,TGTGCCAGCCGGATGACAACTAACTATGGCTACACCTTC,CASRMTTNYGYTF
.,TRBV7-2,.,TRBJ1-2,TGTGCCAGCAGCGCCTTTCGGGGAGATCTTTATGGCTACACCTTC,CASSAFRGDLYGYTF
.,TRBV5-1,.,TRBJ1-4,TGCGCCAGCAGCTTCGGGGGATCCCTTAATGAAAAACTGTTTTTT,CASSFGGSLNEKLFF
.,TRBV7-2,.,TRBJ2-2,TGTGCCAGCAGCTTAGCACGAGGAGGGGGCAGAGACACCGGGGAGCTGTTTTTT,CASSLARGGGRDTGELFF
TRBD2,TRBV5-1,.,TRBJ2-3,TGCGCCAGCAGCCGGGGGGGCACAGATACGCAGTATTTT,CASSRGGTDTQYF
TRBD2,TRBV11-2,.,TRBJ2-1,TGTGCCAGCAGCTCCCATTCTCGACTAGCGGGACAATACAATGAGCAGTTCTTC,CASSSHSRLAGQYNEQFF
TRBD2,TRBV15,.,TRBJ2-2,TGTGCCACCAGCAGATCCGCCGGGACTAGCGGGAGGGAGCTGTTTTTT,CATSRSAGTSGRELFF
.,TRBV7-8,.,TRBJ1-2,TGTGCCAGCACCCCGGGGGGGGGTCGTAACTATGGCTACACCTTC,CASTPGGGRNYGYTF
.,TRBV6-6,.,TRBJ1-2,TGTGCCAGCAGCAAGGGGCTTTATGGCTACACCTTC,CASSKGLYGYTF
.,TRBV19,.,TRBJ1-5,TGTGCCAGTAGTCCTAGAACAGGTCACAATCAGCCCCAGCATTTT,CASSPRTGHNQPQHF
.,TRBV9,.,TRBJ2-1,TGTGCCAGCAGCGGAACACGCGAGCAGTTCTTC,CASSGTREQFF
.,TRBV6-4,.,TRBJ2-3,TGTGCCAGCAGTGAGGGGGAGGTGGGCGAACCGGGTACGCAGTATTTT,CASSEGEVGEPGTQYF
TRBD2,TRBV7-2,.,TRBJ2-1,TGTGCCAGCGCGCTAACTAGCGGAGACAATGAGCAGTTCTTC,CASALTSGDNEQFF
.,TRBV5-5,.,TRBJ2-1,TGTGCCAGCAGCGTCCGGGGTTTGGATGAGCAGTTCTTC,CASSVRGLDEQFF
.,TRBV27,.,TRBJ2-5,TGTGCCAGCAGTTCTCAGCGGGTCCGGGGGGAGACCCAGTACTTC,CASSSQRVRGETQYF
TRBD1,TRBV7-8,.,TRBJ2-5,TGTGCCAGCAGCAGGACAGGGAAGGGGCTACAAGAGACCCAGTACTTC,CASSRTGKGLQETQYF
.,TRBV11-2,.,TRBJ2-5,TGTGCCAGCAGAAGGGGCTCAGGGGGGCTGGAAGAGACCCAGTACTTC,CASRRGSGGLEETQYF
TRBD1,TRBV7-2,.,TRBJ1-2,TGTGCCAGCAGCTTAGGAGGGCAGGGGGCGAGCTATGGCTACACCTTC,CASSLGGQGASYGYTF
.,TRBV5-5,.,TRBJ2-7,TGTGCCAGCAGCTTGGTAGGCCAGGGTTACGAGCAGTACTTC,CASSLVGQGYEQYF
TRBD2,TRBV2,.,TRBJ2-1,TGTGCCAGCAGTTTAGCGGGGCCCTACAATGAGCAGTTCTTC,CASSLAGPYNEQFF
TRBD2,TRBV4-1,.,TRBJ2-5,TGCGCCAGCAGCCAAGTCCAGCGGGAACGAGAGACCCAGTACTTC,CASSQVQRERETQYF
.,TRBV4-1,.,TRBJ1-1,TGCGCCAGCAGCCAAGAAGGACAAGGTGGCACTGAAGCTTTCTTT,CASSQEGQGGTEAFF
TRBD1,TRBV5-4,.,TRBJ2-7,TGTGCCAGCAGCTCATTGACAGGGTACTACGAGCAGTACTTC,CASSSLTGYYEQYF
TRBD2,TRBV4-1,.,TRBJ2-1,TGCGCCAGCAGCCAAGAAGCGGCTAGCGGAGGGCGGGAGCAGTTCTTC,CASSQEAASGGREQFF
.,TRBV27,.,TRBJ2-4,TGTGCCAGCAGGGGGGGTGGCATTCAGTACTTC,CASRGGGIQYF
.,TRBV11-2,.,TRBJ1-1,TGTGCCAGCAGCTCAACAGAGTTGAACACTGAAGCTTTCTTT,CASSSTELNTEAFF
.,TRBV9,.,TRBJ1-2,TGTGCCAGCTCTCATCCCAACAGCTATGGCTACACCTTC,CASSHPNSYGYTF
.,TRBV13,.,TRBJ2-7,TGTGCCAGCAGCTTAGGCCGTCTTAACTCCTACGAGCAGTACTTC,CASSLGRLNSYEQYF
TRBD1,TRBV7-9,once,TRBJ1-1,TGTGCCAGCAGCCCGTTGGGACAGAGGAACACTGAAGCTTTCTTT,CASSPLGQRNTEAFF
.,TRBV30,.,TRBJ2-1,TGTGCCTTCCGGGACTACAATGAGCAGTTCTTC,CAFRDYNEQFF
TRBD1,TRBV6-6,.,TRBJ1-2,TGTGCCAGCAGTTACGACTGGGGGGCAGGGGGCGTTGGCTACACCTTC,CASSYDWGAGGVGYTF
.,TRBV9,.,TRBJ2-1,TGTGCCAGCAGCTACCTGGGGGCAAACAATGAGCAGTTCTTC,CASSYLGANNEQFF